Below, 2 T cell receptor beta chains from the same sample are listed, as sequenced in a study of shared clonotypes between healthy human individuals. TCRdb's table, derived via immunoSEQ multiplex PCR, lists solely in-frame clones and lacks some. Here the sample spans approximately 2.4 million clones, nearly 97% being singletons. The sample consisted of naive CD4+ T cells sorted from blood. Documented subset: CD45RA+ positively selected. Receptor source: a man younger than 35 in good health.

This chain links TRBV4-3 with TRBJ2-2; 15 bases agree with TRBD2. The CDR3 is 16 residues long. Germline V gene lookup returns CDR1 LGHNA and CDR2 YSLEER. The V segment lost 4 bases and the J segment 5 bases; nucleotides outside the gene matches: 2. Here the CDR3 DNA reads TGCGCCAGCAGCCTCGGGACTAGCGGGAGGACCGGGGAGCTGTTTTTT. Its protein is CASSLGTSGRTGELFF.

This clone was detected once. The V and J genes are TRBV11-2 and TRBJ2-7, with a tentative D call TRBD2 (5 bases). The CDR3 length is 13 residues. The germline V and J ends were trimmed by 2 bases and 6 bases, with 11 bases remaining between them. Germline-derived CDR1 and CDR2 are SGHAT and FQNNGV. The chain's CDR3 is CASSLRAEGEQYF. The CDR3 nucleotides are TGTGCCAGCAGCTTAAGGGCCGAGGGCGAGCAGTACTTC.